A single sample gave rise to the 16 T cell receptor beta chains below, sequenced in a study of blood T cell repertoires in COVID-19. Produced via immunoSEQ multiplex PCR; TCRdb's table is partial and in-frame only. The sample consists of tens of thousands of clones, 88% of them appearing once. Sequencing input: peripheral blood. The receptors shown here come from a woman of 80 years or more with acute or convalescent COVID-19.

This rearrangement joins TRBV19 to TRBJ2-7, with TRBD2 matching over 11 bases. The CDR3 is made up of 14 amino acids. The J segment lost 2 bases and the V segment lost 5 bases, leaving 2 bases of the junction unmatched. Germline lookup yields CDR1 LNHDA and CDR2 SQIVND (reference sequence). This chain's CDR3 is CASSVLAGAYEQYF. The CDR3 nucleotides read TGTGCCAGTAGTGTACTAGCGGGGGCCTACGAGCAGTACTTC.

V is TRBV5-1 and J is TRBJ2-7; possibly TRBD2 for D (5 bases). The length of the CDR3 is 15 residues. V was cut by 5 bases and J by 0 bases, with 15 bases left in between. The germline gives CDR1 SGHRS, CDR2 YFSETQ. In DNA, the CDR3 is TGCGCCAGCAGGGCCTCCGGGAAGAGCTCCTACGAGCAGTACTTC. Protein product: CASRASGKSSYEQYF. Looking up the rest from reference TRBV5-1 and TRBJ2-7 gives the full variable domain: KAGVTQTPRYLIKTRGQQVTLSCSPISGHRSVSWYQQTPGQGLQFLFEYFSETQRNKGNFPGRFSGRQFSNSRSEMNVSTLELGDSALYLCASRASGKSSYEQYFGPGTRLTVT.

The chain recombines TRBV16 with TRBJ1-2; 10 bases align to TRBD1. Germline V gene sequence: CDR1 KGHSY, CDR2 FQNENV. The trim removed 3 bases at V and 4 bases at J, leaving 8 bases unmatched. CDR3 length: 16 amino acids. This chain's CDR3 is CASSQTRQGAGYGYTF. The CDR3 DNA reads TGTGCCAGCAGCCAGACCCGACAGGGGGCGGGCTATGGCTACACCTTC.

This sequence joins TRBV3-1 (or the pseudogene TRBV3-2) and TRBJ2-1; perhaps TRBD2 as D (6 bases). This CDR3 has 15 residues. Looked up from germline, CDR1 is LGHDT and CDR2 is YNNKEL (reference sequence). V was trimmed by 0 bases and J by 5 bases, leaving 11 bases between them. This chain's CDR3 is CASSQDRDWDNEQFF. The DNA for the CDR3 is TGTGCCAGCAGCCAAGACCGGGACTGGGACAATGAGCAGTTCTTC.

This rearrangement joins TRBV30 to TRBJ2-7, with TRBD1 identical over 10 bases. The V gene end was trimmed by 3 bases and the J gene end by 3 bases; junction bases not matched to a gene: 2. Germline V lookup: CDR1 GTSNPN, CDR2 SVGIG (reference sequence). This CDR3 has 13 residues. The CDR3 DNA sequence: TGTGCCTGGAGCAGGACAGGGGGCTACGAGCAGTACTTC. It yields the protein CAWSRTGGYEQYF.

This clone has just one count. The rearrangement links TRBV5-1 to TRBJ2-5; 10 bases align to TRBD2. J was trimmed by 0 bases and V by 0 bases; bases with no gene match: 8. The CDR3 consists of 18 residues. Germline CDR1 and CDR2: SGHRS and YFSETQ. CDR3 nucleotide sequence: TGCGCCAGCAGCTTGGAGGCTTTAGCGGGGGGATACCAAGAGACCCAGTACTTC. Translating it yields CASSLEALAGGYQETQYF.

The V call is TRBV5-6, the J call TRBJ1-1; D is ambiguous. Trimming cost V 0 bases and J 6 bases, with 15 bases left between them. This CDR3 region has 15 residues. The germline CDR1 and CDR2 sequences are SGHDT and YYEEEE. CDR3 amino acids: CASSLGGGQFAEAFF. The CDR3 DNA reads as TGTGCCAGCAGCTTGGGTGGCGGTCAGTTCGCTGAAGCTTTCTTT.

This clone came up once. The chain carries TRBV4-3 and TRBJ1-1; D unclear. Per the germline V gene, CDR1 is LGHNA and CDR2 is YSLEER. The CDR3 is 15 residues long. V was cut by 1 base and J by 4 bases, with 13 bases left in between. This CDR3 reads CASSQGRGMSTEAFF. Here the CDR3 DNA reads TGCGCCAGCAGCCAAGGCCGAGGAATGAGCACTGAAGCTTTCTTT.

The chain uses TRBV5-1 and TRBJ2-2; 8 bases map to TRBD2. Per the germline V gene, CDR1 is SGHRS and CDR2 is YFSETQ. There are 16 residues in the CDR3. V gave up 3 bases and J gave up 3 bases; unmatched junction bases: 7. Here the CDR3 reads CASSWDGREDTGELFF. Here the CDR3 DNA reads TGCGCCAGCAGCTGGGACGGGAGGGAAGACACCGGGGAGCTGTTTTTT.

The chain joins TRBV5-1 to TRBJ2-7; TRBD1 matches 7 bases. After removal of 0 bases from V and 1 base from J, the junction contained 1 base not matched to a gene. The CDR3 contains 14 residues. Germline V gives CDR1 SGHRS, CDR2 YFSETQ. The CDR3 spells CASSLGDSSYEQYF. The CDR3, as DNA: TGCGCCAGCAGCTTGGGGGACAGTTCCTACGAGCAGTACTTC.

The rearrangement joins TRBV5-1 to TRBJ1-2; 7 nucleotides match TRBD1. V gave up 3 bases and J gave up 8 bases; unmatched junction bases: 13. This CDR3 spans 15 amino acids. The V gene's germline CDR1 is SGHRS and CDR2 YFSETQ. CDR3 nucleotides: TGCGCCAGCAGCTCCTCGGACAGGAGGAATGGCGGCTACACCTTC. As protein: CASSSSDRRNGGYTF.

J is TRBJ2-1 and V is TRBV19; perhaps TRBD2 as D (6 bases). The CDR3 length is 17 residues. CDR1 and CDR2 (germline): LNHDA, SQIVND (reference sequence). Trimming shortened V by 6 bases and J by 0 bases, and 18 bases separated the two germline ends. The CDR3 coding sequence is TGTGCCAGTAGAGGCCAGCGGGTGATGAGCTCCTACAATGAGCAGTTCTTC. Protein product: CASRGQRVMSSYNEQFF.

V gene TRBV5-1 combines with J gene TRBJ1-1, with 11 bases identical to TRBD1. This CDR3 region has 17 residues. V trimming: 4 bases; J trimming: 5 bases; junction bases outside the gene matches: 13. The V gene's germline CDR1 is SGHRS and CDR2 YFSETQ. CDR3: CASSAGDGTGGRTEAFF. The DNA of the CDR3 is TGCGCCAGCAGCGCTGGGGATGGGACAGGGGGTCGGACTGAAGCTTTCTTT.

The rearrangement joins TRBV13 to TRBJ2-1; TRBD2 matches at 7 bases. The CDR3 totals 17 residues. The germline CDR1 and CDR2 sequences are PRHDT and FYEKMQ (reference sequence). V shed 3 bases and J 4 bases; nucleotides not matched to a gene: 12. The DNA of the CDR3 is TGTGCCAGCAGCTTGACGGGGGTGACTAGCCGTTACAATGAGCAGTTCTTC. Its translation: CASSLTGVTSRYNEQFF.

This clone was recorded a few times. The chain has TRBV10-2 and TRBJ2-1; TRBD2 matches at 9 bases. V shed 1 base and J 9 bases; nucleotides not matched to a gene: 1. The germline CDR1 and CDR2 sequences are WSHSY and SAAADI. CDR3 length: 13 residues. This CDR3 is CASSEWTSAEQFF. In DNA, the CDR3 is TGCGCCAGCAGTGAGTGGACTAGCGCTGAGCAGTTCTTC.

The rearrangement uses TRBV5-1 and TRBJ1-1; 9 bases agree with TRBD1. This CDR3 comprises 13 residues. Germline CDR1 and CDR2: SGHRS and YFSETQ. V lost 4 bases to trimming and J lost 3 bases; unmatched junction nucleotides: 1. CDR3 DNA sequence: TGCGCCAGCAGCCGACAGGGGGACACTGAAGCTTTCTTT. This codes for CASSRQGDTEAFF.